What follows describes a single T cell receptor beta chain. This specimen belongs to a study of blood T cell repertoires in COVID-19. Study-level background: Acute-phase and convalescent COVID-19 samples originated in the United States, Italy and Spain.

This CDR3 is 14 amino acids long. The germline V gene has CDR1 SGHTA and CDR2 FQGNSA. V trimming: 3 bases; J trimming: 6 bases; junction bases outside the gene matches: 4. Under the authors' procedure: Reference gene primers were amplified, and this amplification served to estimate nucleated cell counts. The method was immunoSEQ multiplex PCR; TCRdb's version includes in-frame clones alone and lacks a portion of them. The D gene and trimming were derived from the DNA, and the V and J assignments and clone size from that table. The sample carries approximately 120,000 clones, approximately 84% recorded once.

The chain joins TRBV7-2 to TRBJ1-1; 10 bases are a match to TRBD1. Source material: peripheral blood. The receptor's source is a woman aged 50 to 65 who had recovered from COVID-19. CDR3 DNA: TGTGCCAGCAGCTTGGGACAGGGGCCCGCTGAAGCTTTCTTT. Translation gives CASSLGQGPAEAFF.